Listed below are T cell receptor beta chains from one sample, sequenced in a study of a mutant IDH1 vaccine in newly diagnosed glioma. Method: immunoSEQ multiplex PCR; TCRdb's copy keeps in-frame clones and lacks some. This table holds 90,000 to 95,000 clones, about four fifths found once. This material consisted of PBMCs, taken from a glioma patient treated with radiotherapy, temozolomide or both. The receptors originated from a woman in her forties or fifties with glioma. The CDR3 runs from the conserved cysteine through the conserved F or W. A D gene is named only where the DNA matches it firmly. Not every row has a clone size; where given, it reads once, few, many or a size class.

clone_size	d_call	v_call	j_call	cdr3_nt	cdr3_aa
once	TRBD2	TRBV5-1	TRBJ2-3	TGCGCCAGCAGTCGACTAGCGGGTCAGGCAGATACGCAGTATTTT	CASSRLAGQADTQYF
NA	TRBD2	TRBV7-9	TRBJ2-7	TGTGCCGGGGGGGAGGGAGGGTCTACCGAGCAGTACTTC	CAGGEGGSTEQYF
NA	NA	TRBV29-1	TRBJ2-7	TGCAGCCCCAAAGGGACGAGCTTCCACTCCTACGAGCAGTACTTC	CSPKGTSFHSYEQYF
NA	NA	TRBV7-9	TRBJ1-1	TGTGCCAGCAGCTTAGTACAGATGAACACTGAAGCTTTCTTT	CASSLVQMNTEAFF
once	NA	TRBV30	TRBJ2-5	TGTGCCTGGAGTGTATGGGACGCCCTGGAGACCCAGTACTTC	CAWSVWDALETQYF
NA	NA	TRBV5-6	TRBJ1-3	TGTGCCAGCAGCAGGACAGAGATTAGCTCTGGAAACACCATATATTTT	CASSRTEISSGNTIYF
NA	TRBD1	TRBV5-6	TRBJ1-1	TGTGCCAGCAGTCGAGACAGGGGGAACACTGAAGCTTTCTTT	CASSRDRGNTEAFF
NA	NA	TRBV7-2	TRBJ1-1	TGTGCCAGCAGCTTAACCCCCCAGGGACTAAACACTGAAGCTTTCTTT	CASSLTPQGLNTEAFF
NA	TRBD1	TRBV7-9	TRBJ1-5	TGTGCCAGCAGCTCCTTGCAGGGGGCAGCCCAGCATTTT	CASSSLQGAAQHF
NA	TRBD2	TRBV5-4	TRBJ2-5	TGTGCCAGCAGACACGGACTAGACGGTAGGGAGACCCAGTACTTC	CASRHGLDGRETQYF
NA	NA	TRBV2	TRBJ2-7	TGTGCCAGCAGGTTGGACTACGAGCAGTACTTC	CASRLDYEQYF
once	TRBD1	TRBV7-9	TRBJ2-7	TGTGCCAGCAGCCAACCCGACCCTCGGGACAGGAACTCCTACGAGCAGTACTTC	CASSQPDPRDRNSYEQYF
NA	NA	TRBV5-6	TRBJ1-1	TGTGCCAGCAGCTTGGGGAAACCTGAAGCTTTCTTT	CASSLGKPEAFF
NA	TRBD2	TRBV28	TRBJ2-3	TGTGCCAGCAGTTTATCTTTCGGGGGGGGCTTTAGCACAGATACGCAGTATTTT	CASSLSFGGGFSTDTQYF
NA	NA	TRBV10-3	TRBJ1-1	TGTGCCATCAGTGAGCCAGGGTTGGGGATCACTGAAGCTTTCTTT	CAISEPGLGITEAFF
NA	TRBD1	TRBV19	TRBJ1-5	TGTGCCAGTAGTGCTCCCTTGACAGGGGGCAATCAGCCCCAGCATTTT	CASSAPLTGGNQPQHF
NA	NA	TRBV18	TRBJ1-3	TGTGCCAGCTCACCTTCTGCGGAGAACACCATATATTTT	CASSPSAENTIYF
medium-sized	NA	TRBV5-6	TRBJ2-1	TGTGCCAGCAGCAGGGGGTGGGAGCAGTTCTTC	CASSRGWEQFF
NA	TRBD2	TRBV19	TRBJ2-1	TGTGCCAGTAGTATAGGTAGCGGGGGGGCCAATGAGCAGTTCTTC	CASSIGSGGANEQFF
NA	NA	TRBV10-3	TRBJ1-2	TGTGCCGTAAGGGTAGGACAAAGTACTAACTATGGCTACACCTTC	CAVRVGQSTNYGYTF
once	NA	TRBV6-1	TRBJ1-1	TGTGCCAGCAGTGAACCGGTGGGTTCGAGCACTGAAGCTTTCTTT	CASSEPVGSSTEAFF
NA	NA	TRBV9	TRBJ2-1	TGTGCCAGCAGCGTAGTTGCCTCGGGCCTTGGGAATGAGCAGTTCTTC	CASSVVASGLGNEQFF
NA	TRBD1	TRBV10-3	TRBJ1-2	TGTGCCATCAGTGAGCAAGGACAGGTAGATTACTATGGCTACACCTTC	CAISEQGQVDYYGYTF
NA	TRBD2	TRBV10-3	TRBJ2-1	TGTGCCATCAGTGAGCGGGGGGGGGACAATGAGCAGTTCTTC	CAISERGGDNEQFF
NA	NA	TRBV4-3	TRBJ2-4	TGCGCCAGCAGCCAAGATAAGGCCGGCAGCAACATTCAGTACTTC	CASSQDKAGSNIQYF
NA	TRBD1	TRBV5-6	TRBJ2-7	TGTGCCAGCAGCCGGACAGGGGGGAACGAGCAGTACTTC	CASSRTGGNEQYF
NA	TRBD1	TRBV7-9	TRBJ2-2	TGTGCCAGCAGCTCCCGGGACAGGGTATTCGGCGGGGAGCTGTTTTTT	CASSSRDRVFGGELFF
NA	NA	TRBV25-1	TRBJ2-7	TGTGCCAGCAAGAGGGGAATCTACGAGCAGTACTTC	CASKRGIYEQYF
NA	NA	TRBV11-1	TRBJ2-5	TGTGCCAGCAGCCCACGTCAGGGTTGGGAGACCCAGTACTTC	CASSPRQGWETQYF
NA	NA	TRBV9	TRBJ2-6	TGTGCCAGCAGCGGAGTCGGTAGGCTCCCTTCTGGGGCCAACGTCCTGACTTTC	CASSGVGRLPSGANVLTF
NA	NA	TRBV5-6	TRBJ1-3	TGTGCCAGCAGCTTGTTGCGGAGCTCTGGAAACACCATATATTTT	CASSLLRSSGNTIYF
few	NA	TRBV2	TRBJ1-1	TGTGCCAGCAGTGAACTAATCGACACTGAAGCTTTCTTT	CASSELIDTEAFF
NA	NA	TRBV7-2	TRBJ2-7	TGTGCCAGCAGCACCATCGTGGGCGAGCAGTACTTC	CASSTIVGEQYF
NA	TRBD2	TRBV5-1	TRBJ2-1	TGCGCCAGCAGCAAGCCACTAGCGGGGTACTACAATGAGCAGTTCTTC	CASSKPLAGYYNEQFF
NA	NA	TRBV19	TRBJ1-5	TGTGCCAGTACCCCTACAGCTTATAGCAATCAGCCCCAGCATTTT	CASTPTAYSNQPQHF
once	NA	TRBV5-4	TRBJ2-1	TGTGCCAGCAGCTTGTCTCCCCGTGTGGAGCAGTTCTTC	CASSLSPRVEQFF
few	NA	TRBV19	TRBJ1-3	TGTGCCAGTAGTATAGGGCGGATCTCTGGAAACACCATATATTTT	CASSIGRISGNTIYF
NA	TRBD2	TRBV2	TRBJ2-1	TGTGCCAGCAGTGGACGGGACTACAACAATGAGCAGTTCTTC	CASSGRDYNNEQFF
NA	NA	TRBV2	TRBJ2-2	TGTGCCAGCAGTGTAAAGGGGCAGGGCACCGGGGAGCTGTTTTTT	CASSVKGQGTGELFF
once	TRBD1	TRBV6-5	TRBJ1-2	TGTGCCAGCAGATCTACAGGGGGAGTATATGGCTACACCTTC	CASRSTGGVYGYTF
NA	TRBD1	TRBV5-1	TRBJ1-1	TGCGCCAGCAGCCCTCGGGACAGGGGGCATGCTTTCTTT	CASSPRDRGHAFF
once	NA	TRBV7-2	TRBJ1-3	TGTGCCAGCAGCTTAGACTCGTACACCATATATTTT	CASSLDSYTIYF
few	NA	TRBV9	TRBJ1-5	TGTGCCAGCGGCACCGGGACACCCACTCAGCCCCAGCATTTT	CASGTGTPTQPQHF
NA	NA	TRBV9	TRBJ1-1	TGTGCCAGCAGCGTAGGGGGAAACAGGGTGGAGACTGAAGCTTTCTTT	CASSVGGNRVETEAFF
NA	NA	TRBV7-9	TRBJ1-2	TGTGCCAGCAGCTTAGGACAGAATCACTATGGCTACACCTTC	CASSLGQNHYGYTF
NA	NA	TRBV11-2	TRBJ2-5	TGTGCCAGCAGGGGCCCGGTGGGAGAGACCCAGTACTTC	CASRGPVGETQYF
NA	TRBD1	TRBV6-6	TRBJ2-7	TGTGCCAGCAGGCGACAGGGGCCTGCCTACGAGCAGTACTTC	CASRRQGPAYEQYF
NA	NA	TRBV5-4	TRBJ1-6	TGTGCCAGCAGCTTGGGGGGGGCCGGTAATTCACCCCTCCACTTT	CASSLGGAGNSPLHF